These T cell receptor beta chains were read from a single sample in a study of blood T cells in healthy people across ages. TCRdb processed the 5' RACE reads anew with MiXCR; each CDR3 protein has one entry. The table records 500,000 to 650,000 distinct CDR3 sequences, approximately 26% of them present only once. A further study also used this sample, focusing on T cells of mothers and their children.

The sequenced sample was blood. The origin of the receptors is a boy younger than 10 in good health. CDR3s include the opening cysteine and the closing phenylalanine or tryptophan. Fields, in order: D gene, V gene, clone size, J gene, CDR3 protein, CDR3 DNA. The D gene is left open where the match is weak. Rows give clone size only sometimes, using once, few, many, or a class for an expanded clone.

>TRBD2|TRBV30|-|TRBJ2-1
CAWSPAIPGGPMNEQFF
TGTGCCTGGAGTCCGGCCATTCCGGGAGGGCCGATGAATGAGCAGTTCTTC
>-|TRBV27|-|TRBJ1-6
CASSFTNSPLHF
TGTGCCAGCAGTTTTACCAATTCACCCCTCCACTTT
>TRBD1|TRBV25-1|-|TRBJ1-2
CASSDIGTGETYGYTF
TGTGCCAGCAGTGATATCGGGACAGGGGAAACCTATGGCTACACCTTC
>TRBD1|TRBV18|-|TRBJ2-2
CASSAGQGYAELFF
TGTGCCAGCTCAGCGGGACAGGGGTATGCGGAGCTGTTTTTT
>-|TRBV27|few|TRBJ2-5
CASSLFRGETQYF
TGTGCCAGCAGTTTATTCCGTGGCGAGACCCAGTACTTC
>TRBD1|TRBV7-6|-|TRBJ1-5
CASSLEGARGQPQHF
TGTGCCAGCAGCTTGGAGGGGGCGCGGGGACAGCCCCAGCATTTT
>-|TRBV20-1|-|TRBJ1-6
CSAIVGPRNNSPLHF
TGCAGTGCAATAGTCGGACCAAGGAATAATTCACCCCTCCACTTT
>-|TRBV9|-|TRBJ2-5
CASSTTTGLQETQYF
TGTGCCAGCAGCACCACGACAGGATTACAAGAGACCCAGTACTTC
>-|TRBV6-1|few|TRBJ1-6
CASLPVLNSPLHF
TGTGCCAGCCTGCCTGTTCTGAATTCACCCCTCCACTTT
>TRBD2|TRBV6-5|few|TRBJ2-4
CASSTGTRLAKNIQYF
TGTGCCAGCAGTACCGGGACTAGGCTAGCCAAAAACATTCAGTACTTC
>-|TRBV14|-|TRBJ2-7
CASSQRGRAYEQYF
TGTGCCAGCAGCCAGAGGGGAAGAGCCTACGAGCAGTACTTC
>-|TRBV10-3|-|TRBJ2-4
CAISESTRGLKNIQYF
TGTGCCATCAGTGAGTCGACTCGGGGGCTAAAAAACATTCAGTACTTC
>-|TRBV20-1|few|TRBJ2-5
CSAADPGSHRETQYF
TGCAGTGCCGCCGATCCCGGGAGCCATCGGGAGACCCAGTACTTC
>TRBD2|TRBV29-1|few|TRBJ2-7
CSVELAVSSYEQYF
TGCAGCGTTGAGCTAGCGGTTAGCTCCTACGAGCAGTACTTC
>TRBD2|TRBV7-3|-|TRBJ2-1
CASSLRAGGREQFF
TGTGCCAGCAGCTTAAGAGCGGGGGGGCGGGAGCAGTTCTTC
>TRBD2|TRBV20-1|-|TRBJ2-1
CSARPRTSGLYYEQFF
TGCAGTGCTAGACCCCGGACTAGCGGACTCTATTATGAGCAGTTCTTC
>-|TRBV21-1|-|TRBJ2-1
CASSPRGCGNEQFF
TGTGCCAGCAGCCCGCGGGGCTGTGGGAATGAGCAGTTCTTC
>-|TRBV29-1|-|TRBJ2-5
CSVEVGNF
TGCAGCGTTGAGGTGGGGAACTTC
>-|TRBV11-2|-|TRBJ2-7
CASSLVSGPTEQYF
TGTGCCAGCAGCTTAGTTTCTGGCCCTACTGAGCAGTACTTC
>-|TRBV6-5|few|TRBJ1-1
CASNFRGSLNTEAFF
TGTGCCAGCAATTTCAGGGGATCCCTGAACACTGAAGCTTTCTTT
>-|TRBV27|-|TRBJ2-4
CASSSAGAKNIQYF
TGTGCCAGCAGTTCCGCGGGAGCCAAAAACATTCAGTACTTC
>TRBD2|TRBV6-2/TRBV6-3|-|TRBJ2-5
CASSYPGLAEQYF
TGTGCCAGCAGTTACCCGGGACTAGCAGAGCAGTACTTC
>-|TRBV12-3/TRBV12-4|few|TRBJ2-1
CASSPRARNEQFF
TGTGCCAGCAGTCCGAGAGCACGGAATGAGCAGTTCTTC
>TRBD2|TRBV3-1|-|TRBJ2-4
CASSEGAGGENIQYF
TGTGCCAGCAGCGAAGGAGCGGGAGGGGAAAACATTCAGTACTTC
>-|TRBV7-3|-|TRBJ2-5
CASSGGVSETQYF
TGTGCCAGCAGCGGAGGGGTTTCTGAGACCCAGTACTTC
>TRBD2|TRBV11-2|-|TRBJ2-3
CASSRGTSGRTDTQYF
TGTGCCAGCAGCAGGGGGACTAGCGGGAGAACGGATACGCAGTATTTT
>TRBD1|TRBV20-1|-|TRBJ1-3
CSASAAGQGKAGNTIYF
TGCAGTGCGTCCGCCGCGGGACAGGGGAAGGCTGGAAACACCATATATTTT
>TRBD2|TRBV4-3|-|TRBJ2-7
CASSQDRSGNANEQYF
TGCGCCAGCAGCCAGGACCGTAGCGGGAACGCGAACGAGCAGTACTTC
>TRBD1|TRBV5-1|-|TRBJ2-6
CASSLRTGVSGANVLTF
TGCGCCAGCAGCTTGAGGACAGGGGTTTCTGGGGCCAACGTCCTGACTTTC
>-|TRBV10-3|few|TRBJ2-7
CAISESRARPTISYEQYF
TGTGCCATCAGTGAGTCACGGGCGCGGCCAACGATCTCCTACGAGCAGTACTTC
>-|TRBV6-1|-|TRBJ2-7
CASRLVPELSYEQYF
TGTGCCAGCAGACTAGTACCGGAACTCTCCTACGAGCAGTACTTC
>TRBD1|TRBV11-2|few|TRBJ2-7
CASSSYRDRGFYEQYF
TGTGCCAGCAGCTCCTACCGGGACAGGGGCTTCTACGAGCAGTACTTC
>-|TRBV12-3/TRBV12-4|-|TRBJ2-2
CASSLPRVIGELFF
TGTGCCAGCAGTTTGCCCCGGGTTATCGGGGAGCTGTTTTTT
>TRBD2|TRBV7-6|-|TRBJ2-5
CASSVTSGSRETQYF
TGTGCCAGCAGCGTAACTAGCGGGTCCCGGGAGACCCAGTACTTC
>TRBD1|TRBV29-1|-|TRBJ2-6
CSVVSGTGPGANVLTF
TGCAGCGTTGTATCAGGGACAGGGCCTGGGGCCAACGTCCTGACTTTC
>-|TRBV10-2|-|TRBJ1-1
CASSALKEAFF
TGCGCCAGCAGTGCCCTAAAAGAGGCTTTCTTT